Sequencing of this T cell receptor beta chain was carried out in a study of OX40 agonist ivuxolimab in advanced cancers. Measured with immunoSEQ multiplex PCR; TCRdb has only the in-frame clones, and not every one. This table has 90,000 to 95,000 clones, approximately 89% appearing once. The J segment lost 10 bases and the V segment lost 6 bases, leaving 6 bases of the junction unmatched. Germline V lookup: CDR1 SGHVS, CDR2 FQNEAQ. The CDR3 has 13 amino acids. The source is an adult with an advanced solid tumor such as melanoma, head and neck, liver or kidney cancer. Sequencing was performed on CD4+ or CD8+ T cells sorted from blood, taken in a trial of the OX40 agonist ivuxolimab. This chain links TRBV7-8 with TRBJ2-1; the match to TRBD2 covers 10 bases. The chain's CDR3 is CASSPRTSGEQFF. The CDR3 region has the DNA TGTGCCAGCAGTCCTAGGACTAGCGGAGAGCAGTTCTTC.